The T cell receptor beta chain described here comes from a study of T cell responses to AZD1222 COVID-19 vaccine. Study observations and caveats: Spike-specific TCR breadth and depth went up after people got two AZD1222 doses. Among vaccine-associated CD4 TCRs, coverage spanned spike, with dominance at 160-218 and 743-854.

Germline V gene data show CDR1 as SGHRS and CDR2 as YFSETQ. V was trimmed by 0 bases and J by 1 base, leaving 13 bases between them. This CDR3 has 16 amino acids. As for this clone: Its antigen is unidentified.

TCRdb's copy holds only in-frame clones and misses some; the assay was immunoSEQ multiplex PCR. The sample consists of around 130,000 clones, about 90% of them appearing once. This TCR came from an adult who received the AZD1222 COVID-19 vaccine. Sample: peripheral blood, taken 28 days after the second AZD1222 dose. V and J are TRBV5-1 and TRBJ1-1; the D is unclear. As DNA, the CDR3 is TGCGCCAGCAGCTTGGCCGGGTCTTTTGCGAACACTGAAGCTTTCTTT. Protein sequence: CASSLAGSFANTEAFF.